This T cell receptor beta chain emerged from a study of blood T cell repertoires in COVID-19. As for the study in general: Sites across the United States, Italy and Spain contributed samples from acute and convalescent COVID-19.

V was clipped by 4 bases and J by 4 bases, with 12 bases between them. From germline, CDR1 is SGHNT and CDR2 YYREEE (reference sequence). This CDR3 contains 15 residues. The repertoire was sequenced with immunoSEQ multiplex PCR; TCRdb's copy has only in-frame clones and lacks some. The data contain about 200,000 clones, about 86% of them singletons. This clone has just one count. The study recruited people aged 18 to 89 years across 24 US areas. Participant reports of clinical history set cohort assignment. Two negative PCRs, clearance, or symptom resolution had been documented for recovered Cohort 3 donors.

The receptor was isolated from a middle-aged man who had recovered from COVID-19. This rearrangement joins TRBV5-4 to TRBJ1-6; a weak D match, TRBD1 (5 bases). Sequencing was performed on PBMCs or T cells enriched from blood (not recorded which). The CDR3 DNA reads TGTGCCAGCAGCCCTCGAGACAGATATAATTCACCCCTCCACTTT. Translated, it gives CASSPRDRYNSPLHF.